This T cell receptor beta chain stems from a study of CD8 T cells in ankylosing spondylitis. V dropped 1 base and J dropped 6 bases, with 12 bases sitting between them. The CDR3 is 15 residues long. Germline values: CDR1 SEHNR, CDR2 FQNEAQ (reference sequence). The table lists this clonotype with a few counts. Its target is not known. Quantitative 5'-RACE with molecular barcodes produced the TCR beta libraries. TCRdb passed the 5' RACE reads through MiXCR, listing each CDR3 protein once. The repertoire includes approximately 300,000 distinct CDR3 sequences, around 7.6% of them detected once, and about 14% sits in the top ten. The study's findings and limits: Reactive arthritis synovial fluid and blood previously showed some of these motif variants. Significantly higher representation of disease-linked clones was reported for matched ankylosing spondylitis synovial fluid. Roughly eight highly homologous variants made up a TCR beta motif that seemed to typify ankylosing spondylitis blood.

The V and J genes are TRBV7-9 and TRBJ1-4; D is undetermined. The clonotype originates from a male donor with ankylosing spondylitis. The sequenced material came from blood, either unsorted or a sorted T cell fraction (not recorded which). CDR3 protein: CASSLEWTEYEKLFF. CDR3 sequence (DNA): TGTGCCAGCAGCTTAGAGTGGACCGAGTATGAAAAACTGTTTTTT.